This TCR beta chain was profiled in a study of healthy donors' naive CD4 and CD8 T cells. Findings and caveats of the study: CDR3 charge plus V and J genes appeared to account for approximately 14% of CD4/CD8 variance.

Starting from approximately 500 ng of total RNA, TCR libraries were made with linear amplification. As processed by the authors: Some 80,000 TCR alpha transcripts were sequenced from four or five healthy donors. One entry per CDR3 protein, called by TCRdb with MiXCR from the reads. TCRdb, rather than the study authors, made the V and J calls. The sample lists around 200,000 distinct CDR3 sequences; about 74% were seen once. J gave up 5 bases and V 3 bases, and 3 bases lay outside the gene matches. Germline assignment: CDR1 PRHDT and CDR2 FYEKMQ (reference sequence). This CDR3 comprises 14 residues. Concerning this clonotype: Its specificity is not known.

The clonotype originates from a pool of human donors in good health; the sample pools cells from several healthy donors. J is TRBJ2-1 and V is TRBV13; 8 nucleotides agree with TRBD2. Sequencing was performed on naive CD4+ and CD8+ T cells sorted from blood, pooled from several donors. The CDR3 protein is CASSFSGGHNEQFF. CDR3 bases: TGTGCCAGCAGCTTCAGCGGGGGCCACAATGAGCAGTTCTTC. Full variable domain (rest looked up from reference TRBV13 and TRBJ2-1): AAGVIQSPRHLIKEKRETATLKCYPIPRHDTVYWYQQGPGQDPQFLISFYEKMQSDKGSIPDRFSAQQFSDYHSELNMSSLELGDSALYFCASSFSGGHNEQFFGPGTRLTVL.